Below are 15 T cell receptor beta chains sequenced from a single sample in a study of shared clonotypes between healthy human individuals. Using immunoSEQ multiplex PCR, the repertoire was profiled, and TCRdb retains in-frame clones only, with some absent. The sample shows fewer than 600,000 clones, 60% to 85% of them seen only once. The sequencing sample was made of PBMCs. The receptors were sampled from a woman in her 40s in good health. Some clones in this sample may be carry-over from other donors' samples.

This rearrangement joins TRBV27 to TRBJ2-7; 14 nucleotides align to TRBD2. The CDR3 is made up of 13 amino acids. Germline V CDR1 and CDR2: MNHEY, SMNVEV (reference sequence). Germline trimming cut 4 bases from V and 9 bases from J; bases unmatched to any gene: 2. The CDR3 region is CASSSGTSGRQYF. The DNA of the CDR3 is TGTGCCAGCAGTTCGGGGACTAGCGGGAGGCAGTACTTC.

The chain combines TRBV19 with TRBJ1-4, with D maybe TRBD1 (5 bases). The germline V and J ends were trimmed by 6 bases and 0 bases, with 14 bases remaining between them. CDR3 length: 16 residues. Germline V gene lookup returns CDR1 LNHDA and CDR2 SQIVND (reference sequence). CDR3 region: CASSLGRDPTNEKLFF. The CDR3 DNA reads TGTGCCAGTAGCCTCGGGCGGGACCCAACTAATGAAAAACTGTTTTTT.

V gene TRBV7-3 combines with J gene TRBJ2-3; maybe TRBD2 (6 bases). V was trimmed by 5 bases and J by 8 bases, leaving 11 bases between them. There are 12 residues in the CDR3. Germline V lookup: CDR1 SGHTA, CDR2 FQGTGA. DNA of the CDR3: TGTGCCAGCAGCCCCCCCGGGGGTACGCAGTATTTT. Its protein product is CASSPPGGTQYF.

V and J are TRBV30 and TRBJ2-5, with a tentative D call TRBD1 (7 bases). Looked up from germline, CDR1 is GTSNPN and CDR2 is SVGIG (reference sequence). CDR3 length: 17 residues. Trimming pared 2 bases from V and 9 bases from J, leaving 28 bases between. The CDR3 sequence is CAWSQNLPGRGWEAQYF. CDR3 DNA: TGTGCCTGGAGTCAAAACCTCCCGGGCAGGGGGTGGGAGGCCCAGTACTTC.

The genes are TRBV28 and TRBJ1-2; 7 bases match TRBD1. This CDR3 spans 13 amino acids. V lost 2 bases and J lost 10; bases outside the gene matches: 7. CDR1 and CDR2 from the germline V gene are MDHEN and SYDVKM. Written as DNA, the CDR3 is TGTGCCAGCAGTTTACGGAACAGGGGCCCCTACACCTTC. This gives the protein CASSLRNRGPYTF.

This clone appeared a few times. Other nucleotide sequences from this sample produce the same CDR3. The chain links TRBV14 to TRBJ1-5, with D unclear. Deletions cut 1 base from V and 2 bases from J, with 6 bases between. Germline CDR1 is SGHDN and CDR2 is FVKESK. CDR3 length: 14 residues. CDR3 sequence (DNA): TGTGCCAGCAGCCAAGGAGGAGGCAATCAGCCCCAGCATTTT. The encoded protein is CASSQGGGNQPQHF.

A remark on this clone: One base separates it from a far larger clone, so it is likely a read error. The chain has TRBV27 and TRBJ1-2; TRBD1 matches at 7 bases. With 1 base clipped from V and 4 bases from J, the junction kept 6 bases outside the gene matches. The CDR3 sequence is 15 residues long. Germline assignment: CDR1 MNHEY and CDR2 SMNVEV (reference sequence). The CDR3 nucleotides read TGTGCCAGCAGTTTATTGCAGGGGGTGGGCTATGGCTACACCTTC. Protein product: CASSLLQGVGYGYTF.

The chain joins TRBV4-2 to TRBJ2-1; D is unresolved. V lost 0 bases and J 4 bases, leaving 10 bases between the germline ends. Germline assignment: CDR1 LGHNA and CDR2 YNFKEQ. This CDR3 comprises 15 residues. The CDR3 reads CASSQESIWYNEQFF. CDR3 sequence (DNA): TGTGCCAGCAGCCAAGAATCCATCTGGTACAATGAGCAGTTCTTC.

The chain uses TRBV28 and TRBJ1-5, with D hard to call. V lost 7 bases and J lost 9, with 13 bases in between. This CDR3 contains 12 residues. Looked up from germline, CDR1 is MDHEN and CDR2 is SYDVKM. The CDR3 DNA reads as TGTGCCAGCACCTACGGGGAGCGGCCCCAGCATTTT. Translation gives CASTYGERPQHF.

CDR3 residues: CASSRGGTSLFF. CDR3 nucleotides: TGTGCCAGCAGCCGGGGTGGGACTAGTCTGTTCTTC. The V call is TRBV6-6, the J call TRBJ2-1; TRBD2 matches 8 bases. This CDR3 comprises 12 residues. V dropped 6 bases and J dropped 15; count of bases not matched to a gene: 10. Germline V gives CDR1 MNHNY, CDR2 SVGAGI (reference sequence).

The chain has TRBV30 and TRBJ2-7; D not resolved. Between the trimmed V and J ends, which lost 0 bases and 6 bases, there was a span of 9 bases. Germline values: CDR1 GTSNPN, CDR2 SVGIG (reference sequence). CDR3 length equals 12 residues. CDR3 region: CAWSVPVGEQYF. DNA for the CDR3: TGTGCCTGGAGTGTACCTGTTGGCGAGCAGTACTTC.

V is TRBV5-4 and J is TRBJ2-3; possible D gene TRBD1, 5 bases. V gave up 0 bases and J gave up 2 bases, with 7 bases separating them. Looked up from germline, CDR1 is SGHNT and CDR2 is YYREEE (reference sequence). The CDR3 has 14 residues. DNA for the CDR3: TGTGCCAGCAGCTTGGCAGGGATCACAGATACGCAGTATTTT. Translating gives CASSLAGITDTQYF.

The chain links TRBV25-1 to TRBJ2-3, with 8 bases lining up with TRBD2. Trimming cost V 5 bases and J 3 bases; bases outside gene matches: 7. The germline V gene encodes CDR1 MGHDK and CDR2 SYGVNS. The CDR3 has 15 residues. The CDR3 nucleotides are TGTGCCAGCAGTTACTTTAGCGGGAAGACAGATACGCAGTATTTT. Its translation is CASSYFSGKTDTQYF.

This chain connects TRBV5-4 to TRBJ2-6, with D uncertain. CDR3 length equals 16 residues. Trimming removed 0 bases from V and 2 bases from J, with 9 bases in between. Looked up from germline, CDR1 is SGHNT and CDR2 is YYREEE (reference sequence). The CDR3 sequence is CASSLGGMTGANVLTF. CDR3 bases: TGTGCCAGCAGCTTGGGGGGTATGACTGGGGCCAACGTCCTGACTTTC.

The chain uses TRBV28 and TRBJ1-5; no definite D call. The CDR3 consists of 19 residues. Germline V CDR1 and CDR2: MDHEN, SYDVKM. V shed 6 bases and J shed 3 bases, with 27 bases lying between them. CDR3 residues: CASRARRLTDSLTNQPQHF. DNA for the CDR3: TGTGCCAGCAGGGCTCGAAGATTGACGGACTCTCTTACCAATCAGCCCCAGCATTTT.